The sequence of this T cell receptor beta chain was determined in a study of early T cells in non-severe SARS-CoV-2 infection. Study summary: Sequencing input comprised bulk RNA from unsorted whole blood; chain pairing was not available.

In the library, individual cDNA molecules carried attached unique molecular identifiers. One entry per CDR3 protein, called by TCRdb with MiXCR from the 5' RACE reads. The data show around 98,000 distinct CDR3 sequences, approximately 9.9% seen once. Whole-study results and caveats: Anti-spike CD8 responses were favored by VDJdb matching, which missed private and CD4 specificities.

Comments on this clonotype: Its antigen is not known.

Deletions cut 1 base from V and 4 bases from J, with 10 bases between. The CDR3 runs to 13 residues. Germline CDR1 reads GTSNPN; CDR2 reads SVGIG (reference sequence). The origin of this receptor is an adult who was a healthcare worker with PCR-confirmed SARS-CoV-2 infection or an uninfected control (not recorded which). Sequencing input: whole blood. The chain recombines TRBV30 with TRBJ1-2; unclear D gene. The CDR3 region is CAWSGISPYGYTF. CDR3 DNA: TGTGCCTGGAGTGGGATCTCGCCCTATGGCTACACCTTC.